This T cell receptor (beta chain) was retrieved from a study of shared clonotypes between healthy human individuals. Whole-study findings and limits: Sampling involved blood alone; tissue repertoires likely differ.

V lost 5 bases and J 7 bases, leaving 9 bases between the germline ends. CDR3 size: 12 residues. Germline CDR1 LNHDA, CDR2 SQIVND (reference sequence). As for this clone: The antigen remains unidentified. Different DNA sequences within this sample yield the same CDR3.

The method was immunoSEQ multiplex PCR; TCRdb's version includes in-frame clones alone and lacks a portion of them. This table holds some 95,000 clones, around two thirds found once. V and J are TRBV19 and TRBJ1-5, with a possible D match to TRBD1 (5 bases). Sequencing was performed on memory CD8+ T cells sorted from blood. As for subset: CD45RO+ cells pooled with CCR7-negative TemRA cells. The clonotype originates from a man younger than 45 in good health. The CDR3 DNA sequence: TGTGCCAGTAGTCTCCGGGACCAGCCCCAGCATTTT. Encoded protein: CASSLRDQPQHF.